These 13 T cell receptor beta chains were sequenced from one sample in a study of cytomegalovirus exposure and HLA in healthy donors. The PCR was carried out with 60 Vbeta primers and 13 Jbeta primers. Assay used: immunoSEQ multiplex PCR; TCRdb lists only in-frame clones, some missing. The sample shows 170,000 or so clones, around three quarters of them seen only once. Specimen: PBMCs. The receptors derive from a woman aged 25 to 39 in good health and CMV-seronegative.

This chain connects TRBV5-4 to TRBJ2-7; the D is unclear. The germline V and J ends were trimmed by 0 bases and 6 bases, with 7 bases remaining between them. The CDR3 runs 12 residues. CDR1 and CDR2 (germline): SGHNT, YYREEE (reference sequence). The CDR3 is CASSLVGGEQYF. As DNA, the CDR3 is TGTGCCAGCAGCTTGGTCGGTGGCGAGCAGTACTTC. Together with reference TRBV5-4 and TRBJ2-7, the CDR3 gives the full variable domain: ETGVTQSPTHLIKTRGQQVTLRCSSQSGHNTVSWYQQALGQGPQFIFQYYREEENGRGNFPPRFSGLQFPNYSSELNVNALELDDSALYLCASSLVGGEQYFGPGTRLTVT.

The chain has TRBV28 and TRBJ1-2; TRBD1 aligns across 8 bases. Losses at the gene ends were 6 bases for V and 4 bases for J; bases not matched to a gene: 10. This CDR3 comprises 15 residues. The germline V gene encodes CDR1 MDHEN and CDR2 SYDVKM. The CDR3 protein is CASSRRTGLVYGYTF. The CDR3, as DNA: TGTGCCAGCAGCCGACGGACAGGGCTCGTCTATGGCTACACCTTC.

The chain couples TRBV30 to TRBJ1-1; maybe TRBD1 (5 bases). Germline CDR1 GTSNPN, CDR2 SVGIG (reference sequence). Trimming stripped 3 bases from V and 4 bases from J, with 12 bases between. This CDR3 spans 13 amino acids. CDR3 loop: CAWRQDRGTEAFF. The CDR3 nucleotides read TGTGCCTGGAGACAGGATCGTGGCACTGAAGCTTTCTTT.

The chain uses TRBV25-1 and TRBJ1-2; D is perhaps TRBD1 (5 bases). Germline V gives CDR1 MGHDK, CDR2 SYGVNS. Trimming took off 4 bases at V and 3 bases at J, with 12 bases between the two ends. The CDR3 is made up of 14 amino acids. The CDR3 protein is CASSGAGSHYGYTF. CDR3 sequence (DNA): TGTGCCAGCAGTGGGGCAGGGTCCCACTATGGCTACACCTTC.

The V gene is TRBV19, the J gene TRBJ1-1, with D perhaps matching TRBD1 (6 bases). The CDR3 runs 17 residues. The V gene lost 4 bases and the J gene lost 0 bases, with 18 bases spanning the gap. Germline CDR1 and CDR2: LNHDA and SQIVND (reference sequence). The CDR3: CASSTALGRTVNTEAFF. The CDR3 bases are TGTGCCAGTAGTACCGCCCTAGGGCGGACAGTGAACACTGAAGCTTTCTTT.

The chain recombines TRBV7-9 with TRBJ2-2, with TRBD2 as a possible D gene (5 bases). Germline V CDR1 and CDR2: SEHNR, FQNEAQ (reference sequence). Trimming shortened V by 0 bases and J by 0 bases, and 8 bases separated the two germline ends. The CDR3 is made up of 16 amino acids. The CDR3 DNA reads as TGTGCCAGCAGCTTAGCGCGAGGGCCGAACACCGGGGAGCTGTTTTTT. Protein sequence: CASSLARGPNTGELFF.

The J gene is TRBJ2-5, the V gene TRBV30; 7 nucleotides line up with TRBD1. After removal of 1 base from V and 3 bases from J, the junction contained 5 bases not matched to a gene. The CDR3 consists of 14 residues. Germline values: CDR1 GTSNPN, CDR2 SVGIG (reference sequence). The CDR3 DNA follows: TGTGCCTGGAGTGGAGGTCAGGGGGAAGAGACCCAGTACTTC. This gives the protein CAWSGGQGEETQYF.

The gene calls are TRBV5-1 and TRBJ2-7; 9 bases line up with TRBD1. J lost 6 bases, V lost 4 bases, and 8 bases had no gene match. Germline V gene sequence: CDR1 SGHRS, CDR2 YFSETQ. CDR3 size: 14 residues. This CDR3 reads CASSPQGQGTEQYF. CDR3 nucleotide sequence: TGCGCCAGCAGCCCCCAGGGACAGGGAACCGAGCAGTACTTC.

This chain links TRBV27 with TRBJ1-1; perhaps TRBD1 as D (5 bases). V lost 5 bases to trimming and J lost 4 bases, with 11 bases between them. Germline-derived CDR1 and CDR2 are MNHEY and SMNVEV (reference sequence). CDR3 length: 13 amino acids. CDR3 in DNA: TGTGCCAGCAGTCCTCGACAGATCACTGAAGCTTTCTTT. It encodes CASSPRQITEAFF.

This clone was counted between two and nine times. The chain links TRBV5-1 to TRBJ2-3, with unresolved D. Germline V CDR1 and CDR2: SGHRS, YFSETQ. The V end lost 8 bases, the J end lost 0 bases, and 16 bases lay between the germline ends. This CDR3 region has 15 residues. The CDR3 region has the DNA TGCGCCAGTTCGGCGGTAGCCACTAGCACAGATACGCAGTATTTT. Translation gives CASSAVATSTDTQYF.

The genes are TRBV5-1 and TRBJ1-1; D ambiguous. There are 14 residues in the CDR3. V lost 1 base and J 3 bases, leaving 10 bases between the germline ends. CDR1 is SGHRS, CDR2 YFSETQ, per germline. The CDR3: CASSLLGRDTEAFF. Here the CDR3 DNA reads TGCGCCAGCAGCTTGTTGGGGAGGGACACTGAAGCTTTCTTT.

The chain has TRBV29-1 and TRBJ1-2, with 8 bases that match TRBD1. This CDR3 contains 15 residues. CDR1 SQVTM and CDR2 ANQGSEA come from the germline V gene. V shed 6 bases and J 4 bases; nucleotides not matched to a gene: 13. The DNA of the CDR3 is TGCAGCGTCCTAATGACAGGGGCCGGGGTCTATGGCTACACCTTC. Protein product: CSVLMTGAGVYGYTF. Filled out from reference TRBV29-1 and TRBJ1-2, the complete variable domain reads SAVISQKPSRDICQRGTSLTIQCQVDSQVTMMFWYRQQPGQSLTLIATANQGSEATYESGFVIDKFPISRPNLTFSTLTVSNMSPEDSSIYLCSVLMTGAGVYGYTFGSGTRLTVV.

The chain couples TRBV2 to TRBJ2-7; 9 bases are shared with TRBD1. Germline CDR1 SNHLY, CDR2 FYNNEI. The CDR3 is 14 amino acids. The junction had 2 bases not matched to a gene; V was cut back by 2 bases and J by 3 bases. The CDR3 bases are TGTGCCAGCAGTGAACGGGGACAGGGCTACGAGCAGTACTTC. Translated: CASSERGQGYEQYF.